This is a list of T cell receptor beta chains from one sample in a study of immune evolution from preneoplasia to lung adenocarcinoma. Method: immunoSEQ multiplex PCR; TCRdb's copy keeps in-frame clones and lacks some. The table includes around 13,000 clones, roughly 78% detected once. Sequencing input: FFPE minimally invasive lung adenocarcinoma tissue. The receptors derive from a person between 65 and 79 years old with lung adenocarcinoma. The CDR3 runs from the conserved cysteine through the conserved F or W. A D gene is named only where the DNA matches it firmly. Not every row has a clone size; where given, it reads once, few, many or a size class.

j_call clone_size d_call v_call cdr3_aa cdr3_nt
TRBJ2-7 . . TRBV11-1 CASSFGGKGDEQYF TGTGCCAGCAGCTTCGGGGGAAAGGGCGACGAGCAGTACTTC
TRBJ2-1 . . TRBV19 CASRGYGEQFF TGTGCCAGTAGGGGGTATGGGGAGCAGTTCTTC
TRBJ1-1 . . TRBV7-3 CASSLTGRTEAFF TGTGCCAGCAGCCTCACAGGGAGGACTGAAGCTTTCTTT
TRBJ2-7 . TRBD2 TRBV4-2 CASTPTSGSHEQYF TGTGCCAGCACCCCGACTAGCGGGAGCCACGAGCAGTACTTC
TRBJ1-2 . TRBD1 TRBV2 CASNDPGQGETRGYTF TGTGCCAGCAATGACCCGGGACAGGGCGAGACTAGGGGCTACACCTTC
TRBJ1-2 few . TRBV9 CASSDSYGYTF TGTGCCAGCAGCGACAGCTATGGCTACACCTTC
TRBJ2-3 . . TRBV30 CAWQGLSSTDTQYF TGTGCCTGGCAGGGGCTCTCTAGCACAGATACGCAGTATTTT
TRBJ1-2 . . TRBV11-2 CASSFTDYGYTF TGTGCCAGCAGCTTCACAGACTATGGCTACACCTTC
TRBJ2-5 . . TRBV5-4 CASSIGETQYF TGTGCCAGCAGCATCGGGGAGACCCAGTACTTC
TRBJ2-5 . . TRBV29-1 CSVAGEMGETQYF TGCAGCGTTGCTGGGGAGATGGGGGAGACCCAGTACTTC
TRBJ2-7 . . TRBV6-1 CASRKPGKDIEQYF TGTGCCAGCAGAAAGCCCGGGAAGGATATCGAGCAGTACTTC
TRBJ2-2 . . TRBV7-3 CASSFLATTGELFF TGTGCCAGCAGCTTTTTAGCTACCACCGGGGAGCTGTTTTTT
TRBJ1-6 . . TRBV28 CASKRVNSPLHF TGTGCCAGCAAGAGAGTTAATTCACCCCTCCACTTT
TRBJ2-7 . . TRBV6-4 CASSVGASSPGEQYF TGTGCCAGCAGTGTGGGGGCCTCTTCTCCGGGCGAGCAGTACTTC